Presented here are 8 T cell receptor beta chains from one specimen sequenced in a study of blood T cell repertoires in COVID-19. TCRdb keeps only in-frame clones here, not all; method: immunoSEQ multiplex PCR. Counted here are roughly 260,000 clones, 70% to 85% occurring once; the ten biggest clones make up 4% to 6%. Sequencing was performed on peripheral blood. These receptors originate from an elderly woman with active or convalescent COVID-19.

The V call is TRBV27, the J call TRBJ2-7; D gene unclear. The CDR3 contains 12 residues. V lost 11 bases, J lost 0 bases, and 11 bases lay in between. The germline gives CDR1 MNHEY, CDR2 SMNVEV (reference sequence). The DNA for the CDR3 is TGTGCCGGCCGGCTAGACTCCTACGAGCAGTACTTC. This translates into CAGRLDSYEQYF.

The chain joins TRBV19 to TRBJ1-5; D gene unclear. Trimming pared 1 base from V and 6 bases from J, leaving 13 bases between. This CDR3 has 15 amino acids. Germline loops: CDR1 LNHDA, CDR2 SQIVND (reference sequence). This CDR3 reads CASSIGQPSGQPQHF. Written as DNA, the CDR3 is TGTGCCAGTAGTATAGGTCAGCCGTCGGGTCAGCCCCAGCATTTT.

The chain has TRBV2 and TRBJ2-1; TRBD2 agrees at 15 bases. In germline, CDR1 is SNHLY, CDR2 FYNNEI. The CDR3 runs to 18 residues. V lost 6 bases, J lost 1 base, and 7 bases stayed unmatched. CDR3 sequence: CASSARGLAGGSYNEQFF. The DNA of the CDR3 is TGTGCCAGCAGCGCCCGGGGACTAGCGGGAGGATCCTACAATGAGCAGTTCTTC.

The chain joins TRBV5-6 to TRBJ1-3; D possibly corresponds to TRBD1 (5 bases). The CDR3 is 17 amino acids. The germline CDR1 and CDR2 sequences are SGHDT and YYEEEE. Trimming removed 7 bases at V and 0 bases at J, with 20 bases between. The CDR3 is CASSPRGSPSSGNTIYF. CDR3 DNA sequence: TGTGCCAGCTCCCCCCGGGGGAGTCCCAGCTCTGGAAACACCATATATTTT.

The chain employs TRBV2 and TRBJ2-5; D not resolved. Germline V CDR1 and CDR2: SNHLY, FYNNEI. This CDR3 is 14 amino acids long. The V gene lost 6 bases and the J gene lost 0 bases, with 11 bases spanning the gap. CDR3 amino acids: CASSLELYQETQYF. In DNA, the CDR3 is TGTGCCAGCAGCCTCGAGTTGTACCAAGAGACCCAGTACTTC.

The CDR3 is CASSPPWTLGTEAFF. CDR3 in DNA: TGCGCCAGCAGCCCCCCCTGGACATTAGGGACTGAAGCTTTCTTT. The chain has TRBV5-1 and TRBJ1-1, with a weak D call TRBD1 (5 bases). Trimming removed 4 bases at V and 5 bases at J, with 18 bases between. The CDR3 has 15 residues. Germline CDR1 and CDR2: SGHRS and YFSETQ.

V is TRBV1 and J is TRBJ2-7; TRBD2, the D gene given by the table, was not confirmed from the DNA. TRBV1 is tagged as a pseudogene. The CDR3 length is 16 residues. In nucleotides, the CDR3 is TGCACCAGCAGCCAAGATCGCTGGCGGGAGCTCTACGAGCAGTACTTC. This codes for CTSSQDRWRELYEQYF.

The genes are TRBV3-1 (or the pseudogene TRBV3-2) and TRBJ2-5, with D possibly matching TRBD2 (5 bases). Trimming stripped 6 bases from V and 4 bases from J, with 12 bases between. Germline V CDR1 and CDR2: LGHDT, YNNKEL (reference sequence). This CDR3 region has 13 residues. CDR3 coding DNA: TGTGCCAGCAGGTCAACTAGTATAGAGACCCAGTACTTC. Protein sequence: CASRSTSIETQYF.